Listed below are T cell receptor beta chains from one sample, sequenced in a study of neurological immune-mediated disorders. TCRdb reprocessed the 5' RACE reads with MiXCR, giving one entry per CDR3 protein. This sample has about 19,000 distinct CDR3 sequences; roughly 2.6% occur once, and the top ten carry 4.5% to 6%. Sequenced material: PBMCs. Source of these receptors: a woman younger than 35 with multiple sclerosis. The CDR3 runs from the conserved cysteine through the conserved F or W. D genes are given only for firm matches. Clone size, where shown, is once, few, many, or a class for clones that have expanded.

v_call: TRBV11-2; j_call: TRBJ1-2; clone_size: many; d_call: .; cdr3_aa: CASSLAEGMGYTF; cdr3_nt: TGTGCCAGCAGCTTAGCTGAGGGTATGGGCTACACCTTC
v_call: TRBV3-1; j_call: TRBJ2-7; clone_size: many; d_call: .; cdr3_aa: CASGLQGPYEQYF; cdr3_nt: TGTGCCAGCGGACTACAGGGACCTTACGAGCAGTACTTC
v_call: TRBV12-3/TRBV12-4; j_call: TRBJ2-4; clone_size: many; d_call: TRBD1; cdr3_aa: CASSFLSGQKNIQYF; cdr3_nt: TGTGCCAGCAGTTTTCTGTCGGGACAGAAAAACATTCAGTACTTC
v_call: TRBV29-1; j_call: TRBJ1-5; clone_size: many; d_call: .; cdr3_aa: CSVAVGAPNQPQHF; cdr3_nt: TGCAGCGTCGCCGTGGGGGCCCCGAATCAGCCCCAGCATTTT
v_call: TRBV5-1; j_call: TRBJ2-1; clone_size: many; d_call: TRBD2; cdr3_aa: CASSGRAGGYNEQFF; cdr3_nt: TGCGCCAGCAGCGGCCGTGCGGGAGGGTACAATGAGCAGTTCTTC
v_call: TRBV12-3/TRBV12-4; j_call: TRBJ2-6; clone_size: few; d_call: .; cdr3_aa: CASSLFSSGANVLTF; cdr3_nt: TGTGCCAGCAGTTTATTTAGCTCTGGGGCCAACGTCCTGACTTTC
v_call: TRBV12-3/TRBV12-4; j_call: TRBJ1-2; clone_size: many; d_call: .; cdr3_aa: CASSREGGTGGYTF; cdr3_nt: TGTGCCAGCAGCCGCGAGGGGGGAACAGGGGGCTACACCTTC
v_call: TRBV5-1; j_call: TRBJ1-1; clone_size: many; d_call: TRBD1; cdr3_aa: CASSAGTVNTEAFF; cdr3_nt: TGCGCCAGCAGCGCCGGGACAGTGAACACTGAAGCTTTCTTT
v_call: TRBV3-1; j_call: TRBJ1-2; clone_size: many; d_call: .; cdr3_aa: CASSQGAGGYTF; cdr3_nt: TGTGCCAGCAGCCAAGGGGCTGGAGGCTACACCTTC
v_call: TRBV20-1; j_call: TRBJ2-5; clone_size: many; d_call: TRBD1; cdr3_aa: CSAPEDRGEKTQYF; cdr3_nt: TGCAGTGCCCCCGAGGACAGGGGGGAAAAGACCCAGTACTTC
v_call: TRBV20-1; j_call: TRBJ1-1; clone_size: many; d_call: .; cdr3_aa: CSATREGPGAFEAFF; cdr3_nt: TGCAGTGCTACGAGAGAGGGCCCCGGGGCCTTTGAAGCTTTCTTT
v_call: TRBV18; j_call: TRBJ1-2; clone_size: .; d_call: .; cdr3_aa: CASSPQASQWGYGYTF; cdr3_nt: TGTGCCAGCTCACCACAGGCTTCCCAATGGGGCTATGGCTACACCTTC
v_call: TRBV10-3; j_call: TRBJ2-2; clone_size: many; d_call: .; cdr3_aa: CALRPGLENTGELFF; cdr3_nt: TGTGCCCTCAGACCGGGACTCGAGAACACCGGGGAGCTGTTTTTT
v_call: TRBV7-6; j_call: TRBJ2-1; clone_size: many; d_call: .; cdr3_aa: CASSLVTAGRGLSNEQFF; cdr3_nt: TGTGCCAGCAGCTTAGTTACCGCGGGGAGAGGGCTTTCCAATGAGCAGTTCTTC
v_call: TRBV5-1; j_call: TRBJ1-2; clone_size: many; d_call: .; cdr3_aa: CASSPPRGLGYGYTF; cdr3_nt: TGCGCCAGCAGCCCCCCGAGGGGTTTGGGCTATGGCTACACCTTC
v_call: TRBV12-3/TRBV12-4; j_call: TRBJ1-2; clone_size: .; d_call: .; cdr3_aa: CASLGDFDGYTF; cdr3_nt: TGTGCCAGTCTTGGAGACTTCGACGGCTACACCTTC
v_call: TRBV9; j_call: TRBJ2-1; clone_size: many; d_call: TRBD2; cdr3_aa: CASSARAGGFNEQFF; cdr3_nt: TGTGCCAGCAGCGCCCGAGCGGGAGGGTTTAATGAGCAGTTCTTC
v_call: TRBV9; j_call: TRBJ1-1; clone_size: many; d_call: .; cdr3_aa: CASSVAGKRETEAFF; cdr3_nt: TGTGCCAGCAGCGTAGCGGGTAAGAGGGAAACTGAAGCTTTCTTT
v_call: TRBV29-1; j_call: TRBJ2-2; clone_size: many; d_call: TRBD2; cdr3_aa: CSVTSGRGELFF; cdr3_nt: TGCAGCGTGACTAGCGGGAGGGGGGAGCTGTTTTTT
v_call: TRBV20-1; j_call: TRBJ1-5; clone_size: many; d_call: .; cdr3_aa: CSARDAQVAGQPQHF; cdr3_nt: TGCAGTGCAAGGGACGCTCAGGTCGCCGGTCAGCCCCAGCATTTT
v_call: TRBV20-1; j_call: TRBJ1-6; clone_size: many; d_call: .; cdr3_aa: CSARAPGQSPLHF; cdr3_nt: TGCAGTGCTAGAGCTCCAGGGCAGTCACCCCTCCACTTT
v_call: TRBV2; j_call: TRBJ1-1; clone_size: many; d_call: .; cdr3_aa: CASSVWFGGGTEAFF; cdr3_nt: TGTGCCAGCAGTGTCTGGTTCGGGGGCGGGACTGAAGCTTTCTTT
v_call: TRBV5-1; j_call: TRBJ2-5; clone_size: many; d_call: .; cdr3_aa: CASSLAERVPLQETQYF; cdr3_nt: TGCGCCAGCAGCTTGGCCGAGCGGGTCCCACTGCAAGAGACCCAGTACTTC
v_call: TRBV6-5; j_call: TRBJ2-1; clone_size: many; d_call: TRBD2; cdr3_aa: CASRGTSGIDEQFF; cdr3_nt: TGTGCCAGCAGGGGGACTAGCGGGATCGATGAGCAGTTCTTC
v_call: TRBV5-5; j_call: TRBJ2-4; clone_size: many; d_call: .; cdr3_aa: CASSFWGQNIQYF; cdr3_nt: TGTGCCAGCAGCTTTTGGGGACAAAACATTCAGTACTTC
v_call: TRBV7-6; j_call: TRBJ1-6; clone_size: many; d_call: .; cdr3_aa: CASSLAGQGNSPLNF; cdr3_nt: TGTGCCAGCAGCTTAGCGGGGCAGGGGAATTCACCCCTCAACTTT
v_call: TRBV20-1; j_call: TRBJ1-5; clone_size: few; d_call: .; cdr3_aa: CSARGDSNQPQHF; cdr3_nt: TGCAGTGCTAGGGGTGATAGCAATCAGCCCCAGCATTTT
v_call: TRBV7-9; j_call: TRBJ2-1; clone_size: many; d_call: .; cdr3_aa: CASSLVGRYNEQFF; cdr3_nt: TGTGCCAGCAGCTTAGTAGGTCGATACAATGAGCAGTTCTTC
v_call: TRBV4-3; j_call: TRBJ2-1; clone_size: once; d_call: TRBD2; cdr3_aa: CANSRLAGGNEQFF; cdr3_nt: TGCGCCAACAGCCGTCTAGCGGGAGGCAATGAGCAGTTCTTC
v_call: TRBV4-1; j_call: TRBJ1-2; clone_size: .; d_call: .; cdr3_aa: CASSQVGSYGYTF; cdr3_nt: TGCGCCAGCAGCCAAGTGGGTAGCTATGGCTACACCTTC
v_call: TRBV10-2; j_call: TRBJ1-1; clone_size: many; d_call: .; cdr3_aa: CASSGGSEAFF; cdr3_nt: TGCGCCAGCAGTGGGGGGTCTGAAGCTTTCTTT
v_call: TRBV20-1; j_call: TRBJ2-1; clone_size: many; d_call: TRBD1; cdr3_aa: CSAIRDRGNEQFF; cdr3_nt: TGCAGTGCCATCCGGGACAGGGGCAATGAGCAGTTCTTC
v_call: TRBV20-1; j_call: TRBJ2-3; clone_size: .; d_call: .; cdr3_aa: CSALTGSPTDTQYF; cdr3_nt: TGCAGTGCTCTGACAGGATCCCCCACAGATACGCAGTATTTT
v_call: TRBV20-1; j_call: TRBJ1-3; clone_size: many; d_call: .; cdr3_aa: CSAARQATGNTIYF; cdr3_nt: TGCAGTGCCGCCCGACAGGCAACTGGAAACACCATATATTTT
v_call: TRBV7-2; j_call: TRBJ2-7; clone_size: many; d_call: TRBD2; cdr3_aa: CASSLLAGYEQYF; cdr3_nt: TGTGCCAGCAGCTTACTAGCGGGGTACGAGCAGTACTTC
v_call: TRBV6-1; j_call: TRBJ1-1; clone_size: .; d_call: .; cdr3_aa: CASKTVVYGGTEAFF; cdr3_nt: TGTGCCAGCAAGACGGTCGTCTACGGGGGGACTGAAGCTTTCTTT
v_call: TRBV20-1; j_call: TRBJ2-3; clone_size: few; d_call: TRBD2; cdr3_aa: CSARRGLAGSTDTQYF; cdr3_nt: TGCAGTGCTAGAAGGGGACTAGCGGGAAGCACAGATACGCAGTATTTT
v_call: TRBV20-1; j_call: TRBJ1-1; clone_size: many; d_call: TRBD1; cdr3_aa: CSARDGDRAFEAFF; cdr3_nt: TGCAGTGCTAGAGACGGGGACAGGGCCTTTGAAGCTTTCTTT
v_call: TRBV10-3; j_call: TRBJ2-3; clone_size: many; d_call: .; cdr3_aa: CAISESRDTQYF; cdr3_nt: TGTGCCATCAGTGAGTCGAGGGATACGCAGTATTTT
v_call: TRBV7-6; j_call: TRBJ2-1; clone_size: few; d_call: .; cdr3_aa: CASSAVGGGYNEQFF; cdr3_nt: TGTGCCAGCAGCGCCGTCGGGGGCGGGTACAATGAGCAGTTCTTC
v_call: TRBV20-1; j_call: TRBJ2-3; clone_size: many; d_call: TRBD2; cdr3_aa: CSARVGTSGGDTQYF; cdr3_nt: TGCAGTGCTAGAGTTGGGACTAGCGGGGGAGATACGCAGTATTTT
v_call: TRBV28; j_call: TRBJ2-5; clone_size: many; d_call: TRBD2; cdr3_aa: CASSLYSGSQETQYF; cdr3_nt: TGTGCCAGCAGTTTATATAGCGGGAGCCAAGAGACCCAGTACTTC
v_call: TRBV14; j_call: TRBJ1-2; clone_size: many; d_call: .; cdr3_aa: CASSQVTVYGYTF; cdr3_nt: TGTGCCAGCAGCCAAGTAACAGTCTATGGCTACACCTTC
v_call: TRBV7-8; j_call: TRBJ2-1; clone_size: many; d_call: TRBD1; cdr3_aa: CASSLLDRVYNEQFF; cdr3_nt: TGTGCCAGCAGCTTATTGGACAGGGTCTACAATGAGCAGTTCTTC
v_call: TRBV29-1; j_call: TRBJ1-1; clone_size: many; d_call: .; cdr3_aa: CSVEEVREAFF; cdr3_nt: TGCAGCGTTGAAGAGGTCCGAGAAGCTTTCTTT